This TCR beta chain derives from a study of cytotoxic CD8 clonotypes in ibrutinib-treated CLL. Trimming at V came to 6 bases and at J to 9 bases, leaving 7 bases not matched to a gene. Germline V lookup: CDR1 MGHRA, CDR2 YSYEKL. This CDR3 contains 13 residues. Measured with immunoSEQ multiplex PCR; TCRdb has only the in-frame clones, and not every one. The sample comprises about 140,000 clones, about 80% of which are singletons, and approximately 30% rests with the top ten. Cryopreserved PBMCs yielded approximately 1.9 micrograms of genomic DNA for TCR beta libraries. V and J are TRBV4-1 and TRBJ2-1; TRBD2 aligns across 8 bases. The TCR comes from a human donor with chronic lymphocytic leukemia. The source material was PBMCs, sampled after 12 months of ibrutinib treatment. The CDR3 reads CASSHGGGSEQFF. The CDR3 coding sequence is TGCGCCAGCAGTCACGGCGGGGGGTCTGAGCAGTTCTTC.